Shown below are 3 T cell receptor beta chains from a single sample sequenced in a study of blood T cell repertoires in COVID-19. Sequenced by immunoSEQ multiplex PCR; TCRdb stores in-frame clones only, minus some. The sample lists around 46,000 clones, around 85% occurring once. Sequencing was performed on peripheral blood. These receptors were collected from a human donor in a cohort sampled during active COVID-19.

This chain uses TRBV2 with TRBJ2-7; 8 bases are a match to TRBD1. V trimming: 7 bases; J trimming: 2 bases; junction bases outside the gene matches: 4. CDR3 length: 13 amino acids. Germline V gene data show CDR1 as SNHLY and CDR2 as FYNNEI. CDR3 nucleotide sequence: TGTGCCAGCAAAGGACAGGGTACCTACGAGCAGTACTTC. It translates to CASKGQGTYEQYF.

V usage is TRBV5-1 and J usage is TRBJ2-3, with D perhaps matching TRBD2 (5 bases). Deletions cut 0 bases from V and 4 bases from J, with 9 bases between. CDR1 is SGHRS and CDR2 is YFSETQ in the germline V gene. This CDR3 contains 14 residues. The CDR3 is CASSLGRSSDTQYF. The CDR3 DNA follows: TGCGCCAGCAGCTTGGGGAGGTCGTCAGATACGCAGTATTTT.

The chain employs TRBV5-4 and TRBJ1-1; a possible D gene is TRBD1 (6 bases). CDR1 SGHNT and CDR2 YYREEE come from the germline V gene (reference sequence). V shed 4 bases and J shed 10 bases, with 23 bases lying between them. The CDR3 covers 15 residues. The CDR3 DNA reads TGTGCCAGCAGCCCGGGGGGCCGGGGGGACGATCTAGCTTTCTTT. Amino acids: CASSPGGRGDDLAFF.